These 29 T cell receptor beta chains were sequenced from one sample in a study of glioma-infiltrating T cells after dendritic cell vaccination. Clones were read by immunoSEQ multiplex PCR, and TCRdb kept only the in-frame ones, dropping some. The sample records some 46,000 clones, approximately 89% being singletons. Regarding time point: after dendritic cell vaccination, including at tumor progression/relapse. This specimen consisted of blood, obtained after dendritic cell vaccination. These receptors were taken from a human donor with glioblastoma.

Of note for this clone: The junction departs from the called germline gene at one end, perhaps through a read error. The chain recombines TRBV4-1 with TRBJ2-7; 7 nucleotides align to TRBD1. Per germline, CDR1 MGHRA and CDR2 YSYEKL. The CDR3 is made up of 13 amino acids. The CDR3 nucleotides read TGCGCCAGCAGCCCTGGGGACAGCTACGGGCAGTACTTC. Its protein is CASSPGDSYGQYF.

This chain connects TRBV7-2 to TRBJ2-1; TRBD2 matches at 7 bases. The CDR3 has 13 amino acids. V lost 5 bases and J lost 12; bases outside the gene matches: 10. Germline lookup yields CDR1 SGHTA and CDR2 FQGNSA. This chain's CDR3 is CASSPRGLEWQFF. The CDR3 DNA is TGTGCCAGCAGCCCTAGAGGACTAGAATGGCAGTTCTTC.

The chain joins TRBV6-6 to TRBJ2-1, with 9 positions matching TRBD1. V lost 2 bases, J lost 2 bases, and 4 bases stayed unmatched. The CDR3 sequence is 16 residues long. Germline assignment: CDR1 MNHNY and CDR2 SVGAGI (reference sequence). CDR3 protein: CASSYTGTGPYNEQFF. CDR3 sequence (DNA): TGTGCCAGCAGTTACACAGGGACAGGGCCCTACAATGAGCAGTTCTTC.

The chain is built from TRBV4-2 and TRBJ2-1; D is unclear. Germline values: CDR1 LGHNA, CDR2 YNFKEQ. The V gene lost 1 base and the J gene lost 9 bases, with 13 bases spanning the gap. The CDR3 length is 14 residues. Here the CDR3 DNA reads TGTGCCAGCAGCCAAGTTGCTAGTTTAGGTGAGCAGTTCTTC. Its translation: CASSQVASLGEQFF.

This rearrangement joins TRBV11-2 to TRBJ2-1; a possible D gene is TRBD2 (5 bases). This CDR3 is built from 16 residues. In germline, CDR1 is SGHAT, CDR2 FQNNGV. V dropped 5 bases and J dropped 6 bases, with 20 bases sitting between them. The CDR3: CASSTEPTRLGNEQFF. The DNA of the CDR3 is TGTGCCAGCAGCACCGAGCCCACTAGGTTGGGCAATGAGCAGTTCTTC. Full variable domain (missing parts from reference TRBV11-2 and TRBJ2-1): EAGVAQSPRYKIIEKRQSVAFWCNPISGHATLYWYQQILGQGPKLLIQFQNNGVVDDSQLPKDRFSAERLKGVDSTLKIQPAKLEDSAVYLCASSTEPTRLGNEQFFGPGTRLTVL.

The chain employs TRBV9 and TRBJ2-2; TRBD2 matches at 8 bases. Losses at the gene ends were 1 base for V and 3 bases for J; bases not matched to a gene: 14. This CDR3 comprises 19 residues. The germline CDR1 and CDR2 sequences are SGDLS and YYNGEE. In nucleotides, the CDR3 is TGTGCCAGCAGCGTAAATCTAGCGGGCATAAAAGGGGACACCGGGGAGCTGTTTTTT. Protein: CASSVNLAGIKGDTGELFF.

This chain joins TRBV27 and TRBJ2-3, with unresolved D. The length of the CDR3 is 13 residues. Between the trimmed V and J ends, which lost 5 bases and 2 bases, there was a span of 8 bases. Looked up from germline, CDR1 is MNHEY and CDR2 is SMNVEV (reference sequence). The CDR3 loop reads CASSPPNTDTQYF. The DNA for the CDR3 is TGTGCCAGCAGTCCCCCTAACACAGATACGCAGTATTTT.

The chain couples TRBV4-1 to TRBJ1-2, with 7 bases aligning to TRBD1. CDR1 and CDR2 (germline): MGHRA, YSYEKL. Losses at the gene ends were 0 bases for V and 8 bases for J; bases not matched to a gene: 9. The length of the CDR3 is 15 residues. The DNA for the CDR3 is TGCGCCAGCAGCCAAGAACCCCGGGACAGTTTGGGCTACACCTTC. The encoded protein is CASSQEPRDSLGYTF.

The chain is built from TRBV30 and TRBJ2-1; 8 positions agree with TRBD1. The CDR3 extends over 18 amino acids. Germline values: CDR1 GTSNPN, CDR2 SVGIG (reference sequence). V trimming: 3 bases; J trimming: 4 bases; junction bases outside the gene matches: 17. The CDR3 sequence: CAWSMPSLSGGIYNEQFF. DNA of the CDR3: TGTGCCTGGAGCATGCCGTCCCTTTCAGGGGGCATATACAATGAGCAGTTCTTC.

This sequence joins TRBV7-9 and TRBJ1-1; TRBD1 is a possible D gene (5 bases). The CDR3 sequence is 16 residues long. The V and J ends lost 0 bases and 4 bases respectively, with 15 bases between them. Germline loops: CDR1 SEHNR, CDR2 FQNEAQ (reference sequence). The CDR3 bases are TGTGCCAGCAGCTTAGCCTCCAGGGTGGAGGGCACTGAAGCTTTCTTT. Its protein product is CASSLASRVEGTEAFF.

The chain couples TRBV5-4 to TRBJ1-2; D is undetermined. V was shortened by 4 bases and J by 4 bases, with 11 bases between the two germline ends. Germline lookup yields CDR1 SGHNT and CDR2 YYREEE (reference sequence). The CDR3 runs to 13 residues. Written as DNA, the CDR3 is TGTGCCAGCAGCGACCGGCGGAGCTATGGCTACACCTTC. Protein sequence: CASSDRRSYGYTF.

The chain employs TRBV9 and TRBJ2-5; D unresolved. The CDR3 extends over 13 amino acids. Trimming removed 3 bases at V and 0 bases at J, with 6 bases between. Per the germline V gene, CDR1 is SGDLS and CDR2 is YYNGEE. CDR3 residues: CASSGRYQETQYF. CDR3 bases: TGTGCCAGCAGCGGCAGGTACCAAGAGACCCAGTACTTC.

The rearrangement uses TRBV13 and TRBJ2-7; TRBD1 is a possible D gene (5 bases). The CDR3 is 15 amino acids. Germline V gene data show CDR1 as PRHDT and CDR2 as FYEKMQ (reference sequence). V shed 1 base and J shed 4 bases, with 14 bases lying between them. Written as DNA, the CDR3 is TGTGCCAGCAGCTTAGAGCAGGGTCGAAAATACGAGCAGTACTTC. Its translation: CASSLEQGRKYEQYF.

V gene TRBV19 combines with J gene TRBJ2-1; 12 nucleotides match TRBD2. The CDR3 runs 20 residues. Germline CDR1 and CDR2: LNHDA and SQIVND (reference sequence). With V trimmed by 3 bases and J by 8 bases, 20 bases remained unmatched. As DNA, the CDR3 is TGTGCCAGTAGTATCCCCACCATATACACGACTAGCGGGAGTTCGGATGAGCAGTTCTTC. This codes for CASSIPTIYTTSGSSDEQFF.

The V and J genes are TRBV10-3 and TRBJ1-1, with 11 positions matching TRBD1. CDR1 and CDR2 (germline): ENHRY, SYGVKD. This CDR3 spans 15 amino acids. V trimming: 10 bases; J trimming: 1 base; junction bases outside the gene matches: 8. The CDR3 DNA reads TGTGCCACCGGCAGGACAGGGGGCAAGAACACTGAAGCTTTCTTT. It codes for CATGRTGGKNTEAFF.

J is TRBJ2-3 and V is TRBV11-3; 7 bases match TRBD2. Germline V CDR1 and CDR2: SGHNT, YENEEA. V lost 1 base to trimming and J lost 2 bases; unmatched junction nucleotides: 6. The CDR3 runs to 16 residues. CDR3 nucleotide sequence: TGTGCCAGCAGCTTAGGGACTAGTCGATCCACAGATACGCAGTATTTT. Its protein product is CASSLGTSRSTDTQYF.

The J gene is TRBJ2-6, the V gene TRBV30, with no clear D. Germline CDR1 reads GTSNPN; CDR2 reads SVGIG (reference sequence). There are 13 residues in the CDR3. CDR3 nucleotide sequence: TGTGCAGGAGTATACTCTGGGGCCAACGTCCTGACTTTC. It translates to CAGVYSGANVLTF. Based on the CDR3 plus reference TRBV30 and TRBJ2-6, the full variable domain is SQTIHQWPATLVQPVGSPLSLECTVEGTSNPNLYWYRQAAGRGLQLLFYSVGIGQISSEVPQNLSASRPQDRQFILSSKKLLLSDSGFYLCAGVYSGANVLTFGAGSRLTVL.

The chain combines TRBV27 with TRBJ1-2; 9 bases are a match to TRBD1. The length of the CDR3 is 13 residues. CDR1 and CDR2 from the germline V gene are MNHEY and SMNVEV (reference sequence). V lost 5 bases, J lost 8 bases, and 6 bases stayed unmatched. Here the CDR3 DNA reads TGTGCCAGCAGTGTCCGGACAGGGGTAGGCTACACCTTC. Amino acid sequence: CASSVRTGVGYTF.

The rearrangement links TRBV5-1 to TRBJ2-3, with 9 bases aligning to TRBD1. Germline CDR1 is SGHRS and CDR2 is YFSETQ. The CDR3 is 14 amino acids. With 4 bases clipped from V and 4 bases from J, the junction kept 4 bases outside the gene matches. The DNA of the CDR3 is TGCGCCAGCAGCCCGGACAGGGGAGCAGATACGCAGTATTTT. It is translated as CASSPDRGADTQYF.

The V and J genes are TRBV9 and TRBJ2-2, with a weak D call TRBD1 (5 bases). V was shortened by 0 bases and J by 6 bases, with 9 bases between the two germline ends. The CDR3 totals 14 residues. The germline V gene encodes CDR1 SGDLS and CDR2 YYNGEE. CDR3 residues: CASSVAGRAGELFF. Here the CDR3 DNA reads TGTGCCAGCAGCGTAGCGGGCAGGGCCGGGGAGCTGTTTTTT.

The CDR3 nucleotides read TGTGCCAGCAGTTACCAACAATCTGGGGCCAACGTCCTGACTTTC. As protein: CASSYQQSGANVLTF. The chain carries TRBV6-5 and TRBJ2-6; no clear D gene. V was clipped by 2 bases and J by 1 base, with 6 bases between them. CDR3 length: 15 residues. Germline V lookup: CDR1 MNHEY, CDR2 SVGAGI.

V usage is TRBV19 and J usage is TRBJ2-1, with 7 bases aligning to TRBD2. The CDR3 is 12 residues long. V lost 6 bases to trimming and J lost 12 bases; unmatched junction nucleotides: 8. Germline CDR1 and CDR2: LNHDA and SQIVND (reference sequence). CDR3 sequence reads: CASSPGLGRQFF. CDR3 coding DNA: TGTGCCAGTAGCCCCGGACTAGGAAGGCAGTTCTTC.

In DNA, the CDR3 is TGTGCCAGCAGCTTAGGCCTGGCAGTACAAGAGACCCAGTACTTC. Protein: CASSLGLAVQETQYF. The rearrangement uses TRBV13 and TRBJ2-5, with D unresolved. Germline values: CDR1 PRHDT, CDR2 FYEKMQ (reference sequence). The CDR3 has 15 residues. Trimming stripped 0 bases from V and 2 bases from J, with 10 bases between.

The V and J genes are TRBV5-5 and TRBJ1-4, with 9 bases aligning to TRBD1. The CDR3 sequence is 15 residues long. J was trimmed by 10 bases and V by 4 bases; bases with no gene match: 11. Germline V gene sequence: CDR1 SGHKS, CDR2 YYEKEE (reference sequence). This chain's CDR3 is CASSLAGQGYGKLFF. DNA for the CDR3: TGTGCCAGCAGCCTCGCGGGACAGGGTTACGGAAAACTGTTTTTT.

V usage is TRBV7-2 and J usage is TRBJ2-7, with a tentative D call TRBD2 (5 bases). This CDR3 has 15 amino acids. V lost 5 bases and J 3 bases, leaving 17 bases between the germline ends. Germline assignment: CDR1 SGHTA and CDR2 FQGNSA. This chain's CDR3 is CASSPWPSRGYEQYF. The CDR3 DNA sequence: TGTGCCAGCAGCCCCTGGCCATCACGGGGCTACGAGCAGTACTTC.

The chain carries TRBV28 and TRBJ2-2; D may be TRBD1 (5 bases). The germline gives CDR1 MDHEN, CDR2 SYDVKM. The V gene lost 6 bases and the J gene lost 5 bases, with 10 bases spanning the gap. This CDR3 has 13 amino acids. CDR3 loop: CASRPQGTGELFF. The CDR3 DNA follows: TGTGCCAGCAGACCTCAGGGTACCGGGGAGCTGTTTTTT. Using reference TRBV28 and TRBJ2-2 for the parts outside the CDR3, the full variable domain is DVKVTQSSRYLVKRTGEKVFLECVQDMDHENMFWYRQDPGLGLRLIYFSYDVKMKEKGDIPEGYSVSREKKERFSLILESASTNQTSMYLCASRPQGTGELFFGEGSRLTVL.

The rearrangement joins TRBV4-2 to TRBJ1-2; D is unclear. Germline CDR1 LGHNA, CDR2 YNFKEQ. Between the trimmed V and J ends, which lost 2 bases and 0 bases, there was a span of 10 bases. This CDR3 is 15 amino acids long. The CDR3 bases are TGTGCCAGCAGCCAACCCTCGGCGGCTAACTATGGCTACACCTTC. Encoded protein: CASSQPSAANYGYTF.

The V call is TRBV7-2, the J call TRBJ2-1; 9 nucleotides match TRBD2. The CDR3 has 14 amino acids. The trim removed 3 bases at V and 9 bases at J, leaving 6 bases unmatched. The germline gives CDR1 SGHTA, CDR2 FQGNSA. The CDR3 nucleotides read TGTGCCAGCAGCTTTGATAGCGGGAGCAGTGAGCAGTTCTTC. This gives the protein CASSFDSGSSEQFF.

This clone has a single count. The rearrangement joins TRBV25-1 to TRBJ2-5; a possible D gene is TRBD2 (5 bases). Trimming pared 8 bases from V and 3 bases from J, leaving 7 bases between. The CDR3 contains 11 residues. Germline V gene lookup returns CDR1 MGHDK and CDR2 SYGVNS. The CDR3 region has the DNA TGTGCCAGCGCAGCGGAAGAGACCCAGTACTTC. Protein sequence: CASAAEETQYF.